Below are 8 T cell receptor beta chains sequenced from a single sample in a study of Ad26.COV2.S vaccination and SARS-CoV-2 variants. Using immunoSEQ multiplex PCR, the repertoire was profiled, and TCRdb retains in-frame clones only, with some absent. The sample consists of roughly 700,000 clones, around 90% of them appearing once. Stated treatment: roughly 18 received Ad26.COV2.S at low or high dose, single or two shots; roughly five received placebo; per-sample allocation not given. Repertoires come from day 63 after the first vaccine or placebo injection. The sample consisted of peripheral blood, taken in a trial of Ad26.COV2.S vaccine versus placebo. These receptors were obtained from a person between 18 and 65 years old who received the Ad26.COV2.S COVID-19 vaccine or a placebo.

CDR3 nucleotide sequence: TGTGCCAGCAGCTCCCAGACAGGGCCCTATGGCTACACCTTC. The encoded protein is CASSSQTGPYGYTF. The V and J genes are TRBV7-2 and TRBJ1-2, with TRBD1 matching over 7 bases. The germline CDR1 and CDR2 sequences are SGHTA and FQGNSA. The CDR3 covers 14 residues. Unmatched junction bases numbered 6, after V lost 4 bases and J lost 4 bases.

This clone showed up just once. The chain uses TRBV12-5 and TRBJ2-1, with 9 bases matching TRBD1. CDR1 is LGHNT and CDR2 is FRNRAP in the germline V gene. Losses at the gene ends were 3 bases for V and 7 bases for J; bases not matched to a gene: 4. The CDR3 consists of 14 residues. CDR3 amino acids: CASGFRTGANEQFF. The CDR3, as DNA: TGTGCTAGTGGTTTTAGGACAGGGGCAAATGAGCAGTTCTTC.

The chain is built from TRBV6-6 and TRBJ2-5; a weak D match, TRBD2 (5 bases). This CDR3 region has 14 residues. Trimming took 7 bases from V and 5 from J, leaving 17 bases between them. Germline V gives CDR1 MNHNY, CDR2 SVGAGI (reference sequence). CDR3 region: CASTEVKGVETQYF. The CDR3 DNA reads TGTGCCAGCACTGAGGTGAAGGGAGTGGAGACCCAGTACTTC.

This chain uses TRBV5-1 with TRBJ2-1, with unresolved D. Trimming cost V 2 bases and J 3 bases, with 12 bases left between them. Germline V gene lookup returns CDR1 SGHRS and CDR2 YFSETQ. This CDR3 is built from 15 residues. This chain's CDR3 is CASSLEPLLYNEQFF. The CDR3 DNA sequence: TGCGCCAGCAGCTTAGAACCCCTACTCTACAATGAGCAGTTCTTC.

This clone was picked up one time. The rearrangement uses TRBV30 and TRBJ1-2, with D perhaps matching TRBD1 (5 bases). CDR3 length equals 14 residues. Trimming stripped 2 bases from V and 8 bases from J, with 18 bases between. Germline CDR1 GTSNPN, CDR2 SVGIG (reference sequence). The CDR3 is CAWSKGWDPWGYTF. The CDR3 region has the DNA TGTGCCTGGAGTAAGGGATGGGACCCCTGGGGCTACACCTTC.

The chain employs TRBV10-3 and TRBJ2-3, with 7 bases fitting TRBD1. This CDR3 has 13 residues. CDR1 is ENHRY, CDR2 SYGVKD, per germline. The trim removed 6 bases at V and 4 bases at J, leaving 4 bases unmatched. CDR3 protein: CAIRLTGADTQYF. The CDR3 nucleotides are TGTGCCATCAGATTAACAGGGGCAGATACGCAGTATTTT.

The V and J genes are TRBV12-5 and TRBJ2-2; D unresolved. V was clipped by 6 bases and J by 4 bases, with 15 bases between them. Per germline, CDR1 LGHNT and CDR2 FRNRAP. The CDR3 loop spans 15 amino acids. The CDR3: CASGLPMRSTGELFF. DNA of the CDR3: TGTGCTAGTGGGTTACCTATGAGGAGCACCGGGGAGCTGTTTTTT.

This clone was observed once. This chain joins TRBV7-8 and TRBJ2-2, with D possibly TRBD1 on 6 matching bases. Germline V lookup: CDR1 SGHVS, CDR2 FQNEAQ. Trimming left V 4 bases short and J 6 bases short, with 12 bases between. The CDR3 has 14 amino acids. DNA for the CDR3: TGTGCCAGCAGCTCTGGGACATTCGCCGGGGAGCTGTTTTTT. It translates to CASSSGTFAGELFF.